The clone carrying this T cell receptor (beta chain) was observed a handful of times. Germline CDR1 and CDR2: SEHNR and FQNEAQ (reference sequence). The V and J ends lost 5 bases and 3 bases respectively, with 14 bases between them. This CDR3 region has 14 residues. The sample is drawn from a study of blood T cells in healthy people across ages. The authors ran a second PCR of about 6 to 12 cycles using a sample-barcoded 5' primer and a J-beta primer mix. MiXCR was run by TCRdb on the 5' RACE reads, yielding one entry per CDR3 protein. The table has hundreds of thousands of distinct CDR3 sequences, 25% seen once. The data were also submitted as part of a second study, on T cells of mothers and their children.

The receptor was isolated from a boy younger than 18 in good health. The V and J genes are TRBV7-9 and TRBJ2-7, with D possibly being TRBD1 (6 bases). Sample: blood. The CDR3 here is CASSLQQGNYEQYF. CDR3 nucleotides: TGTGCCAGCAGCCTACAACAGGGAAACTACGAGCAGTACTTC.